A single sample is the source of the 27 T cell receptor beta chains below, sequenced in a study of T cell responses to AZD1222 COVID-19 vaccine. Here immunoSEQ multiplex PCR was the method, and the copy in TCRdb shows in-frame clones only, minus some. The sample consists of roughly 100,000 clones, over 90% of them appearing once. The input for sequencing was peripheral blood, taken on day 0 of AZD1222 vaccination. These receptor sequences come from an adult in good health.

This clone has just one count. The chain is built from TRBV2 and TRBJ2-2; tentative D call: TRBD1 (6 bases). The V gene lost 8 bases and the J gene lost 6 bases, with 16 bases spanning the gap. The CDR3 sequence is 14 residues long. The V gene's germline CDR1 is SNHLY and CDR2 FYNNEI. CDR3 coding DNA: TGTGCCAGCCTACCGGGACAAGGAGCCGGGGAGCTGTTTTTT. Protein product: CASLPGQGAGELFF.

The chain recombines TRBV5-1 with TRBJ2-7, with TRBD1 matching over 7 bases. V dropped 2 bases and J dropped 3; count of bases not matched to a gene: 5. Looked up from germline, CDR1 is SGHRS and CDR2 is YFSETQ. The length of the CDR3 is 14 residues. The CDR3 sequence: CASSLLQGDYEQYF. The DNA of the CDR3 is TGCGCCAGCAGCTTACTTCAGGGGGACTACGAGCAGTACTTC.

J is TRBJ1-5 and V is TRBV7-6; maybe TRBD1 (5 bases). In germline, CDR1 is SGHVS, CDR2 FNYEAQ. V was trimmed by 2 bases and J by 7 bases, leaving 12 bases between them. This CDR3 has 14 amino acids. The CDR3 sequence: CASSLLPRDQPQHF. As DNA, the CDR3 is TGTGCCAGCAGCTTATTGCCCAGGGACCAGCCCCAGCATTTT.

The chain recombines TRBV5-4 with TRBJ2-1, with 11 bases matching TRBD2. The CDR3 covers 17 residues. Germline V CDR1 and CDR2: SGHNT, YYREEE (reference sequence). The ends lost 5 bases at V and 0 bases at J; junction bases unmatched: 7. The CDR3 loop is CASSSGLAGLSYNEQFF. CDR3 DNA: TGTGCCAGCAGTTCCGGACTAGCGGGCCTCTCCTACAATGAGCAGTTCTTC.

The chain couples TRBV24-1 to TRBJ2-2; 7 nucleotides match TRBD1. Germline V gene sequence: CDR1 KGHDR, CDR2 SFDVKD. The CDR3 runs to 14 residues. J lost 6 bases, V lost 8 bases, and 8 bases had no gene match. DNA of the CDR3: TGTGCCACCATTAGAATGGGGACAGCCGGGGAGCTGTTTTTT. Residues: CATIRMGTAGELFF.

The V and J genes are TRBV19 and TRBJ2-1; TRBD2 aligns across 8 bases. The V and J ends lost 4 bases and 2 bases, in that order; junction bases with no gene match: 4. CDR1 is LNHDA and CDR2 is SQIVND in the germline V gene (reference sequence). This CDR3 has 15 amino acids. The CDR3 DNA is TGTGCCAGTAGTAGAAGCGGGAGTCCCTACAATGAGCAGTTCTTC. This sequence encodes CASSRSGSPYNEQFF.

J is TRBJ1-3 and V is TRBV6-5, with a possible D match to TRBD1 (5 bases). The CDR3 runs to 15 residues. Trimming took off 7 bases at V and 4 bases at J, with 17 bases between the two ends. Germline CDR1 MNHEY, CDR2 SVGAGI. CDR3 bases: TGTGCCAGCACCTCTCGGGGACCGGGAGGAAACACCATATATTTT. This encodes CASTSRGPGGNTIYF.

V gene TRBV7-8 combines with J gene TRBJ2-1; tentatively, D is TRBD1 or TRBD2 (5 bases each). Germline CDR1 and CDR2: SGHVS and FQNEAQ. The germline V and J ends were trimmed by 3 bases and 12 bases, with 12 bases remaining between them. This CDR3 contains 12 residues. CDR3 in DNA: TGTGCCAGCAGCTTTGGGGCTGGGGGGCAGTTCTTC. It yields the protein CASSFGAGGQFF.

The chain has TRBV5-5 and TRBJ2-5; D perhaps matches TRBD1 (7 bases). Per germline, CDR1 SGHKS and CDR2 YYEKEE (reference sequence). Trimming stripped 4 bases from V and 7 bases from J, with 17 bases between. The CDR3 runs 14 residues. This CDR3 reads CASSTGQVGGTQYF. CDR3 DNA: TGTGCCAGCAGCACCGGACAGGTCGGGGGGACCCAGTACTTC.

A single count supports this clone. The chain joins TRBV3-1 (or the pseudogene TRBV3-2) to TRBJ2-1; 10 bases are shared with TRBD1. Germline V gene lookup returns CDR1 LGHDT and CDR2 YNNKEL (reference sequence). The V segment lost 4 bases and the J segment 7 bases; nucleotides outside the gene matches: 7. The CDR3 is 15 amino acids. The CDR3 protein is CASSPRDRGGNEQFF. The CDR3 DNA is TGTGCCAGCAGCCCCAGGGACAGGGGAGGGAATGAGCAGTTCTTC.

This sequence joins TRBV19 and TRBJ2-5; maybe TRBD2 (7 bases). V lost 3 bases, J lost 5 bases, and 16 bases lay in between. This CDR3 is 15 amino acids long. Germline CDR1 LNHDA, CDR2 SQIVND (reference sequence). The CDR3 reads CASSIGGRAMETQYF. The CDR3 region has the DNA TGTGCCAGTAGTATCGGGGGGCGGGCGATGGAGACCCAGTACTTC. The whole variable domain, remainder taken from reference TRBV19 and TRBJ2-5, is DGGITQSPKYLFRKEGQNVTLSCEQNLNHDAMYWYRQDPGQGLRLIYYSQIVNDFQKGDIAEGYSVSREKKESFPLTVTSAQKNPTAFYLCASSIGGRAMETQYFGPGTRLLVL.

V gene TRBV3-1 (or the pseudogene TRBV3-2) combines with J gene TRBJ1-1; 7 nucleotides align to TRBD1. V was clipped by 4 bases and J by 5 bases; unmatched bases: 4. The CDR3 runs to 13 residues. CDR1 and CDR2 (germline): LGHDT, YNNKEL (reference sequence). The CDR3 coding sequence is TGTGCCAGCAGCCCCAGGGGGGATACTGAAGCTTTCTTT. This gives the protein CASSPRGDTEAFF.

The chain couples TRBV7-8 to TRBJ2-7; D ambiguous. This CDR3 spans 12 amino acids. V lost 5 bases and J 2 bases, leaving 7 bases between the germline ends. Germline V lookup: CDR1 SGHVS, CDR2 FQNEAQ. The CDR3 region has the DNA TGTGCCAGCAGCCACGACGCCTACGAGCAGTACTTC. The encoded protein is CASSHDAYEQYF.

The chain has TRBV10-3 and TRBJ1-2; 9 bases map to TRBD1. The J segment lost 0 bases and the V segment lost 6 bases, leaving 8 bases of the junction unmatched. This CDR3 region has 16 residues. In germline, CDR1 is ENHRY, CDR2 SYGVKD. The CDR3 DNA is TGTGCCATCAGCGAACGAGACAGGGGGTCTAACTATGGCTACACCTTC. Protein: CAISERDRGSNYGYTF.

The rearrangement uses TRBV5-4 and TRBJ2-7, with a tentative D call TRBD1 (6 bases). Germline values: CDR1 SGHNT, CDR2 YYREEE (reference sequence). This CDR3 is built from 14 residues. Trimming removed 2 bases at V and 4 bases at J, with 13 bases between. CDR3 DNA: TGTGCCAGCAGCTTACTAGGGGGTTCTTACGAGCAGTACTTC. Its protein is CASSLLGGSYEQYF.

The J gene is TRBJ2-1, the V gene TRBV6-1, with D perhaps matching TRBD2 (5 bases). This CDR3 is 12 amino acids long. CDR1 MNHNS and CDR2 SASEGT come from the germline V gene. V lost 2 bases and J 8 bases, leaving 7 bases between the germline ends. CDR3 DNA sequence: TGTGCCAGCAGTGAAAGGCGGGATGAGCAGTTCTTC. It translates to CASSERRDEQFF.

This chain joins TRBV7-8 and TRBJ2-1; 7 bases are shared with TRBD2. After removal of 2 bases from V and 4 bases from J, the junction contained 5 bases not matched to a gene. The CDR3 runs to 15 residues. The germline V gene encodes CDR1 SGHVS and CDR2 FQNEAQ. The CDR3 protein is CASSLRSGAYNEQFF. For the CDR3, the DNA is TGTGCCAGCAGCTTAAGAAGCGGGGCGTACAATGAGCAGTTCTTC.

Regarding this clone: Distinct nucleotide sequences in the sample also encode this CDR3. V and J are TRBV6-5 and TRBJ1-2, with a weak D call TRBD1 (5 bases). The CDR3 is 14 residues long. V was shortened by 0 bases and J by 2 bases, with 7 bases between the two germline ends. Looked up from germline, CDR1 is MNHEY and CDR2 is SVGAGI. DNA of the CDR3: TGTGCCAGCAGTTACTCTGGGGGGAACTATGGCTACACCTTC. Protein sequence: CASSYSGGNYGYTF.

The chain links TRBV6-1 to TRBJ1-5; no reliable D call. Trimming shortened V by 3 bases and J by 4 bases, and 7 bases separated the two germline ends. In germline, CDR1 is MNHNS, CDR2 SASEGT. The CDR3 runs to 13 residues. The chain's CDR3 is CASSDRRNQPQHF. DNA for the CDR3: TGTGCCAGCAGTGACAGGAGGAATCAGCCCCAGCATTTT.

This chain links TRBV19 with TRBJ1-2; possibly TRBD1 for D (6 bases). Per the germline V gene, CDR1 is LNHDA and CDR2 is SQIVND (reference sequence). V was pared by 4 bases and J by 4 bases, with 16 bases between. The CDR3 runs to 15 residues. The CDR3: CASSNPDRWSYGYTF. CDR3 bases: TGTGCCAGTAGTAATCCAGACAGGTGGTCCTATGGCTACACCTTC.

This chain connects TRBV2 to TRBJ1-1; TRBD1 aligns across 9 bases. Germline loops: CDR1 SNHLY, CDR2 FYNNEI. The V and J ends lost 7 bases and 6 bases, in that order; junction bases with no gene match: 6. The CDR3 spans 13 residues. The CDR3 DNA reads TGTGCCAGCAACGGACAGGGGTTCGCTGAAGCTTTCTTT. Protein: CASNGQGFAEAFF.

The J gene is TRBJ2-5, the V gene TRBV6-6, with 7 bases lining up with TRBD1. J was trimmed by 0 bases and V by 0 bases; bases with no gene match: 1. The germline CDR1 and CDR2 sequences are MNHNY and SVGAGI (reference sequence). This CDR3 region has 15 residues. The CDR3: CASSYSGQYQETQYF. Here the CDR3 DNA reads TGTGCCAGCAGTTACTCGGGACAGTACCAAGAGACCCAGTACTTC.

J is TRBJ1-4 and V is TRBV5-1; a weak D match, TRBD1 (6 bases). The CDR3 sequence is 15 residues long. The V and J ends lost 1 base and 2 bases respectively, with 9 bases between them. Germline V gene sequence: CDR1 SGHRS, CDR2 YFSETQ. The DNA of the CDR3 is TGCGCCAGCAGCTTGATTACAGGGACTAATGAAAAACTGTTTTTT. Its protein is CASSLITGTNEKLFF.

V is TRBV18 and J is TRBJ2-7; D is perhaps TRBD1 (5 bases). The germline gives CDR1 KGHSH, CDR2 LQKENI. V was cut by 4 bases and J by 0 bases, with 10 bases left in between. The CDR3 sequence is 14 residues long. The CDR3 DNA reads TGTGCCAGCTCACGCAGGGAAAGCTCCTACGAGCAGTACTTC. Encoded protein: CASSRRESSYEQYF.

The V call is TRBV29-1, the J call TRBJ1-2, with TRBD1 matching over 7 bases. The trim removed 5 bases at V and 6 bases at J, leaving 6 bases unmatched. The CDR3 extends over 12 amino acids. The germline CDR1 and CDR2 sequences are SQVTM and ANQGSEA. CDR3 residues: CSVTGTGDGYTF. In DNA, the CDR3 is TGCAGCGTTACCGGTACAGGGGATGGCTACACCTTC.

DNA for the CDR3: TGTGCCAGTAGTACCGGGGACTCAGCCTACGAGCAGTACTTC. This translates into CASSTGDSAYEQYF. The genes are TRBV19 and TRBJ2-7; D is perhaps TRBD2 (6 bases). Trimming cost V 4 bases and J 2 bases, with 12 bases left between them. This CDR3 is 14 amino acids long. Germline values: CDR1 LNHDA, CDR2 SQIVND (reference sequence).

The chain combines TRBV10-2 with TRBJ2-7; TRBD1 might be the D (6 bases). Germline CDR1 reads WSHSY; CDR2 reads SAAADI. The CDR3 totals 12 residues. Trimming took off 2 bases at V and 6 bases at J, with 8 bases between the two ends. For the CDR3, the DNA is TGCGCCAGCAGTGAGGACAGGACCGAGCAGTACTTC. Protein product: CASSEDRTEQYF.